This T cell receptor beta chain was retrieved from a study of identical twins. CDR3 size: 16 residues. Germline V lookup: CDR1 LNHNV, CDR2 YYDKDF (reference sequence). The germline V and J ends were trimmed by 0 bases and 5 bases, with 14 bases remaining between them. TCRdb fed the 5' RACE reads into MiXCR, producing one record per CDR3 protein. The sample includes about 570,000 distinct CDR3 sequences, roughly 9.5% of them seen just once. Only a few counts were recorded for this clonotype. What it recognizes is unknown. General study points: Compared with models, monozygotic twins showed more out-of-frame TCR alpha sharing.

These data are also associated with another study on yellow fever vaccine responses in identical twins.

This rearrangement joins TRBV15 to TRBJ2-1; TRBD2 is a possible D gene (5 bases). The sequence was collected from a young woman in good health. Material: PBMCs. CDR3 in amino acids: CATSRDRLGLNNEQFF. CDR3 DNA sequence: TGTGCCACCAGCAGAGATCGCCTAGGACTTAACAATGAGCAGTTCTTC.